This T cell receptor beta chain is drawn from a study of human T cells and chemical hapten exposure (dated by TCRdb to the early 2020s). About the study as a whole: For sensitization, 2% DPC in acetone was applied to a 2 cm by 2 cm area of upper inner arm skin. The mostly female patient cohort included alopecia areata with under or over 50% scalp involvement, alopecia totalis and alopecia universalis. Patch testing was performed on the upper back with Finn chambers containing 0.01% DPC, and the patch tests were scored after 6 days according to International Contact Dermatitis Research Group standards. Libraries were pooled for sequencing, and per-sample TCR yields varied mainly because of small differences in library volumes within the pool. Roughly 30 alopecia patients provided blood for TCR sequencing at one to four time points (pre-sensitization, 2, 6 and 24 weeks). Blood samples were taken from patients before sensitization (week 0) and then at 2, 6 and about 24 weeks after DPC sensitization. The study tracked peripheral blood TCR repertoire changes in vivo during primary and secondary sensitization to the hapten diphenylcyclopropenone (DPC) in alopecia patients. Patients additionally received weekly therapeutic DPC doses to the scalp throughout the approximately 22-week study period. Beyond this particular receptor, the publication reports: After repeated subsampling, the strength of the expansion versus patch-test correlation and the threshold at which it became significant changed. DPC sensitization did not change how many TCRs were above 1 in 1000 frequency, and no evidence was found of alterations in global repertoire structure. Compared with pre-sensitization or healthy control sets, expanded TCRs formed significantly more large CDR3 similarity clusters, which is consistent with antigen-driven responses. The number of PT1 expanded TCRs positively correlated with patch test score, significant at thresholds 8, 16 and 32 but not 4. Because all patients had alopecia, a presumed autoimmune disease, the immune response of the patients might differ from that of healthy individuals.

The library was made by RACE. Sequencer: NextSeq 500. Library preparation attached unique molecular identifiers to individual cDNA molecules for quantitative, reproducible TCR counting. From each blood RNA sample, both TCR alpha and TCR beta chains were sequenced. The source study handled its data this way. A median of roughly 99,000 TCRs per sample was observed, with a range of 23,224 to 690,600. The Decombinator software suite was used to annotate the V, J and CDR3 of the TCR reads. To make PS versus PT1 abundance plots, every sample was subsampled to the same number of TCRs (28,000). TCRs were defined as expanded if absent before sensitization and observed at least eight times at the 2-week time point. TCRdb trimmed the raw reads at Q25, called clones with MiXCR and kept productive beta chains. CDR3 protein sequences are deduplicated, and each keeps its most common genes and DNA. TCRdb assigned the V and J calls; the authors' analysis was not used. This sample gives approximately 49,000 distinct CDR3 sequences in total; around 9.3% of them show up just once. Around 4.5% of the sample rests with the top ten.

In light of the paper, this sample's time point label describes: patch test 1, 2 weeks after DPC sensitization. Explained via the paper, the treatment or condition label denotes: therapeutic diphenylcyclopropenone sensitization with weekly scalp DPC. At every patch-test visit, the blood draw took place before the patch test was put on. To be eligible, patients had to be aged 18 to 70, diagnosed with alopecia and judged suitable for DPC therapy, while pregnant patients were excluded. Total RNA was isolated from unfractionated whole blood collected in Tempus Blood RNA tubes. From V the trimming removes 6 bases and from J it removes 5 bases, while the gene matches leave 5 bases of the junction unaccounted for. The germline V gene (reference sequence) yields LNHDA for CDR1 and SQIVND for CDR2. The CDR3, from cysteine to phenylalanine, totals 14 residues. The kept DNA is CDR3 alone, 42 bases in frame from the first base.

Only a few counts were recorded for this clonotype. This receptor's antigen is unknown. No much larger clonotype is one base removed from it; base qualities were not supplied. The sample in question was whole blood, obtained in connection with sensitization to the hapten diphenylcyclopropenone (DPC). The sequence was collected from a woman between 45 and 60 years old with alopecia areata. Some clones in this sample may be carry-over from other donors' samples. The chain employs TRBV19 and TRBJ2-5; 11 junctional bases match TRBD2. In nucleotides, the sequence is TGTGCCAGTAGACTACTAGCGGGGGACGAGACCCAGTACTTC. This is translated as CASRLLAGDETQYF.